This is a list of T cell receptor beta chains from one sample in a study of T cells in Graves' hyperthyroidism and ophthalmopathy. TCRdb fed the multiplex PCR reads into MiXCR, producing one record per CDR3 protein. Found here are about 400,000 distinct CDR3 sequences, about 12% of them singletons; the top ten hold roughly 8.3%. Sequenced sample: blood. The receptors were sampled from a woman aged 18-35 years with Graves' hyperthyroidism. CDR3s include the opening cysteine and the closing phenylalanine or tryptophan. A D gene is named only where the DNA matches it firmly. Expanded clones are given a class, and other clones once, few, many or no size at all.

CDR3 protein: CASSQVGGSGNTIYF
CDR3 DNA: TGTGCCAGCAGCCAAGTCGGGGGCTCTGGAAACACCATATATTTT
CDR3 length: 15
V gene: TRBV14
D gene: NA
clone size: NA
J gene: TRBJ1-3

CDR3 protein: CASSPTGAGNQPQHF
CDR3 DNA: TGTGCCAGCAGCCCGACGGGAGCGGGCAATCAGCCCCAGCATTTT
CDR3 length: 15
V gene: TRBV2
D gene: NA
clone size: many
J gene: TRBJ1-5

CDR3 protein: CASSPGRAEQYF
CDR3 DNA: TGTGCCAGCTCACCCGGGAGGGCCGAGCAGTACTTC
CDR3 length: 12
V gene: TRBV18
D gene: TRBD2
clone size: many
J gene: TRBJ2-7

CDR3 protein: CASSDLAESTDTQYF
CDR3 DNA: TGTGCCAGCAGTGACCTAGCGGAGAGCACAGATACGCAGTATTTT
CDR3 length: 15
V gene: TRBV6-1
D gene: TRBD2
clone size: few
J gene: TRBJ2-3

CDR3 protein: CASSPIAGGPINEQFF
CDR3 DNA: TGTGCCAGCAGCCCCATAGCGGGAGGGCCTATCAATGAGCAGTTCTTC
CDR3 length: 16
V gene: TRBV7-9
D gene: TRBD2
clone size: few
J gene: TRBJ2-1

CDR3 protein: CASSPYEAFF
CDR3 DNA: TGTGCCAGCAGCCCTTATGAAGCTTTCTTT
CDR3 length: 10
V gene: TRBV2
D gene: NA
clone size: many
J gene: TRBJ1-1

CDR3 protein: CASSPTAMAGNTIYF
CDR3 DNA: TGTGCCAGCAGCCCAACCGCCATGGCTGGAAACACCATATATTTT
CDR3 length: 15
V gene: TRBV28
D gene: NA
clone size: many
J gene: TRBJ1-3

CDR3 protein: CASRETESGEQYF
CDR3 DNA: TGTGCCAGCAGAGAGACAGAGTCTGGTGAGCAGTACTTC
CDR3 length: 13
V gene: TRBV2
D gene: NA
clone size: many
J gene: TRBJ2-7

CDR3 protein: CASSSRTSGYEQYF
CDR3 DNA: TGTGCCAGCAGCTCAAGGACTAGCGGTTACGAGCAGTACTTC
CDR3 length: 14
V gene: TRBV7-2
D gene: TRBD2
clone size: many
J gene: TRBJ2-7

CDR3 protein: CASSFPMQVNEQFF
CDR3 DNA: TGTGCCAGCAGCTTCCCGATGCAAGTCAATGAGCAGTTCTTC
CDR3 length: 14
V gene: TRBV7-8
D gene: NA
clone size: many
J gene: TRBJ2-1

CDR3 protein: CASRWLDRGQETQYF
CDR3 DNA: TGTGCCAGCAGGTGGCTTGACAGGGGCCAAGAGACCCAGTACTTC
CDR3 length: 15
V gene: TRBV27
D gene: TRBD1
clone size: many
J gene: TRBJ2-5

CDR3 protein: CASRHRAGTSVPNEQFF
CDR3 DNA: TGTGCCAGCAGACACAGGGCCGGGACTAGCGTCCCCAATGAGCAGTTCTTC
CDR3 length: 17
V gene: TRBV7-2
D gene: TRBD2
clone size: many
J gene: TRBJ2-1

CDR3 protein: CAISESKGPNYGYTF
CDR3 DNA: TGTGCCATCAGTGAGTCGAAGGGACCAAACTATGGCTACACCTTC
CDR3 length: 15
V gene: TRBV10-3
D gene: NA
clone size: few
J gene: TRBJ1-2

CDR3 protein: CASSQGDSLEAFF
CDR3 DNA: TGCGCCAGCAGCCAGGGAGACTCCCTTGAAGCTTTCTTT
CDR3 length: 13
V gene: TRBV5-1
D gene: NA
clone size: NA
J gene: TRBJ1-1

CDR3 protein: CASSPTPGETQYF
CDR3 DNA: TGTGCCAGCAGCCCCACGCCCGGGGAGACCCAGTACTTC
CDR3 length: 13
V gene: TRBV7-6
D gene: NA
clone size: many
J gene: TRBJ2-5

CDR3 protein: CASGVMGSSLETQYF
CDR3 DNA: TGTGCCAGCGGGGTGATGGGGAGTAGTTTAGAGACCCAGTACTTC
CDR3 length: 15
V gene: TRBV11-1
D gene: NA
clone size: few
J gene: TRBJ2-5

CDR3 protein: CASSLVLLSATHHEQFF
CDR3 DNA: TGCGCCAGCAGCTTGGTTCTCCTCTCGGCGACTCATCATGAGCAGTTCTTC
CDR3 length: 17
V gene: TRBV5-1
D gene: NA
clone size: many
J gene: TRBJ2-1

CDR3 protein: CAIQGGYSTDTQYF
CDR3 DNA: TGTGCCATCCAAGGGGGTTATAGCACAGATACGCAGTATTTT
CDR3 length: 14
V gene: TRBV28
D gene: NA
clone size: many
J gene: TRBJ2-3

CDR3 protein: CASSLAAGGSSYEQYF
CDR3 DNA: TGTGCCAGCAGCTTAGCGGCGGGAGGCAGTTCCTACGAGCAGTACTTC
CDR3 length: 16
V gene: TRBV7-2
D gene: TRBD2
clone size: many
J gene: TRBJ2-7

CDR3 protein: CASSPGTGYGYTF
CDR3 DNA: TGTGCCAGCTCACCGGGGACAGGCTATGGCTACACCTTC
CDR3 length: 13
V gene: TRBV18
D gene: TRBD1
clone size: many
J gene: TRBJ1-2

CDR3 protein: CASSPDLTLGAETQYF
CDR3 DNA: TGTGCCAGCTCACCGGACCTGACTCTGGGGGCAGAGACCCAGTACTTC
CDR3 length: 16
V gene: TRBV18
D gene: NA
clone size: few
J gene: TRBJ2-5

CDR3 protein: CASTGLAEYNEQFF
CDR3 DNA: TGTGCCAGCACTGGACTAGCCGAATACAATGAGCAGTTCTTC
CDR3 length: 14
V gene: TRBV6-1
D gene: TRBD2
clone size: few
J gene: TRBJ2-1

CDR3 protein: CASSMYGQANYGYTF
CDR3 DNA: TGTGCCAGTAGTATGTATGGGCAAGCTAACTATGGCTACACCTTC
CDR3 length: 15
V gene: TRBV19
D gene: NA
clone size: many
J gene: TRBJ1-2

CDR3 protein: CASSSNEETQYF
CDR3 DNA: TGTGCCAGCTCCTCTAACGAAGAGACCCAGTACTTC
CDR3 length: 12
V gene: TRBV18
D gene: NA
clone size: many
J gene: TRBJ2-5

CDR3 protein: CASMDGGIGNQPQHF
CDR3 DNA: TGTGCCAGCATGGACGGGGGGATCGGAAATCAGCCCCAGCATTTT
CDR3 length: 15
V gene: TRBV2
D gene: NA
clone size: NA
J gene: TRBJ1-5

CDR3 protein: CATATLAEYEKLFF
CDR3 DNA: TGTGCCACCGCGACCCTGGCAGAATATGAAAAACTGTTTTTT
CDR3 length: 14
V gene: TRBV7-8
D gene: NA
clone size: many
J gene: TRBJ1-4

CDR3 protein: CASSQDRRTSGGRTDTQYF
CDR3 DNA: TGCGCCAGCAGCCAAGATAGGAGGACTAGCGGGGGTAGAACAGATACGCAGTATTTT
CDR3 length: 19
V gene: TRBV4-1
D gene: TRBD2
clone size: NA
J gene: TRBJ2-3

CDR3 protein: CASSTGLIEQYF
CDR3 DNA: TGTGCCAGCAGTACCGGACTAATCGAGCAGTACTTC
CDR3 length: 12
V gene: TRBV12-3/TRBV12-4
D gene: NA
clone size: many
J gene: TRBJ2-7

CDR3 protein: CSGDRAYEQYF
CDR3 DNA: TGCAGTGGTGACAGGGCCTACGAGCAGTACTTC
CDR3 length: 11
V gene: TRBV20-1
D gene: TRBD1
clone size: many
J gene: TRBJ2-7

CDR3 protein: CASSSSGTPRGTEAFF
CDR3 DNA: TGTGCCAGCAGTTCCTCCGGGACACCTAGGGGCACTGAAGCTTTCTTT
CDR3 length: 16
V gene: TRBV27
D gene: NA
clone size: many
J gene: TRBJ1-1

CDR3 protein: CASSWDPRAGTYGYTF
CDR3 DNA: TGTGCCAGCAGTTGGGACCCTCGCGCCGGCACCTATGGCTACACCTTC
CDR3 length: 16
V gene: TRBV28
D gene: NA
clone size: many
J gene: TRBJ1-2

CDR3 protein: CATSEPGGVEAFF
CDR3 DNA: TGTGCCACCAGTGAGCCAGGGGGCGTAGAAGCTTTCTTT
CDR3 length: 13
V gene: TRBV24-1
D gene: TRBD1
clone size: many
J gene: TRBJ1-1

CDR3 protein: CASSMGLAGSNEQFF
CDR3 DNA: TGTGCCAGCAGCATGGGACTAGCGGGGTCAAATGAGCAGTTCTTC
CDR3 length: 15
V gene: TRBV7-2
D gene: TRBD2
clone size: NA
J gene: TRBJ2-1

CDR3 protein: CASSLIAGDNEQFF
CDR3 DNA: TGTGCCAGCAGCCTCATAGCGGGAGACAATGAGCAGTTCTTC
CDR3 length: 14
V gene: TRBV7-9
D gene: TRBD2
clone size: many
J gene: TRBJ2-1

CDR3 protein: CASSLTSGTGTDTQYF
CDR3 DNA: TGTGCCAGCAGCCTAACGTCCGGGACAGGTACAGATACGCAGTATTTT
CDR3 length: 16
V gene: TRBV11-2
D gene: TRBD1
clone size: many
J gene: TRBJ2-3

CDR3 protein: CASSLGGPPGRETQYF
CDR3 DNA: TGTGCCAGCAGCTTAGGAGGGCCCCCAGGCCGAGAGACCCAGTACTTC
CDR3 length: 16
V gene: TRBV11-3
D gene: NA
clone size: many
J gene: TRBJ2-5

CDR3 protein: CAISDAAGATYNEQFF
CDR3 DNA: TGTGCCATCAGTGATGCAGCGGGAGCAACCTACAATGAGCAGTTCTTC
CDR3 length: 16
V gene: TRBV24-1
D gene: TRBD2
clone size: NA
J gene: TRBJ2-1

CDR3 protein: CSARAPDEGHYGYTF
CDR3 DNA: TGCAGTGCTAGAGCGCCGGATGAGGGGCACTATGGCTACACCTTC
CDR3 length: 15
V gene: TRBV20-1
D gene: NA
clone size: many
J gene: TRBJ1-2

CDR3 protein: CASSFGLDTQYF
CDR3 DNA: TGTGCCAGCAGTTTTGGGCTAGATACGCAGTATTTT
CDR3 length: 12
V gene: TRBV3-2
D gene: NA
clone size: NA
J gene: TRBJ2-3

CDR3 protein: CASSLRLEETQYF
CDR3 DNA: TGTGCCAGCTCCCTCCGACTCGAGGAGACCCAGTACTTC
CDR3 length: 13
V gene: TRBV18
D gene: NA
clone size: many
J gene: TRBJ2-5